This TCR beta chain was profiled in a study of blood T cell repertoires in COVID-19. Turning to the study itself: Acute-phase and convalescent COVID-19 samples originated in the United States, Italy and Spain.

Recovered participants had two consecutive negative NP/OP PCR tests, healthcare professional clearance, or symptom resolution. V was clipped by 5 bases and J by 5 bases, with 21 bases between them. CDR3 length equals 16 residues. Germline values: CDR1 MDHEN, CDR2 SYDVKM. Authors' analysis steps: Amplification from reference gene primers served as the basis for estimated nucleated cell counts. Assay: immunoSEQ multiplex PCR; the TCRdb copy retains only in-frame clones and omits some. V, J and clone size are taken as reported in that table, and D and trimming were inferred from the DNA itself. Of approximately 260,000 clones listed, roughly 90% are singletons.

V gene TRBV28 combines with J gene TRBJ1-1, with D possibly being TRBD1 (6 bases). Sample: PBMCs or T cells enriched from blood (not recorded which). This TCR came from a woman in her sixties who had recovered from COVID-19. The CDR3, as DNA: TGTGCCAGCAGTCCACTTATTACAGGGCGACGGACTGAAGCTTTCTTT. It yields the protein CASSPLITGRRTEAFF.